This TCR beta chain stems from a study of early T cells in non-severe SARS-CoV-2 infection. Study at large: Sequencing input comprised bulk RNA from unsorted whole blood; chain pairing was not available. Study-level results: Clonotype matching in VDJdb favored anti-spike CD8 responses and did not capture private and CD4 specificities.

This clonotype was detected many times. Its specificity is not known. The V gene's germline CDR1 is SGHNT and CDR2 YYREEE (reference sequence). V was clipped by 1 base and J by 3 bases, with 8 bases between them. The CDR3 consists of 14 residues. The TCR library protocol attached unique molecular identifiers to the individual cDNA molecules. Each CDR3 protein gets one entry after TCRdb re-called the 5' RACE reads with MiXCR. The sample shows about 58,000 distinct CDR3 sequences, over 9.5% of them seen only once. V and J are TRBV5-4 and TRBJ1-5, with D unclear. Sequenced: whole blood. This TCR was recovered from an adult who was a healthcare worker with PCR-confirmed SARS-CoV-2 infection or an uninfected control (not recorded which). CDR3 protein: CASSLWGANQPQHF. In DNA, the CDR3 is TGTGCCAGCAGCTTGTGGGGTGCCAATCAGCCCCAGCATTTT.